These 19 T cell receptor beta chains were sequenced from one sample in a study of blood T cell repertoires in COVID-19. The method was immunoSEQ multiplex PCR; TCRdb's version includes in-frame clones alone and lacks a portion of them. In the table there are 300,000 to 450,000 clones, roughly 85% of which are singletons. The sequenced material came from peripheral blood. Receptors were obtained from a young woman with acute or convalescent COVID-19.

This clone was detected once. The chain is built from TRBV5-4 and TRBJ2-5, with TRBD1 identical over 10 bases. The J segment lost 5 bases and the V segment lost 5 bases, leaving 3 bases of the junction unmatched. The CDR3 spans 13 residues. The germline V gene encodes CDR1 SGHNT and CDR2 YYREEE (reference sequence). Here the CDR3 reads CASSLTGGETQYF. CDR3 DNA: TGTGCCAGCAGTTTGACAGGGGGCGAGACCCAGTACTTC. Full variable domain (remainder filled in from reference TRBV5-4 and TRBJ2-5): ETGVTQSPTHLIKTRGQQVTLRCSSQSGHNTVSWYQQALGQGPQFIFQYYREEENGRGNFPPRFSGLQFPNYSSELNVNALELDDSALYLCASSLTGGETQYFGPGTRLLVL.

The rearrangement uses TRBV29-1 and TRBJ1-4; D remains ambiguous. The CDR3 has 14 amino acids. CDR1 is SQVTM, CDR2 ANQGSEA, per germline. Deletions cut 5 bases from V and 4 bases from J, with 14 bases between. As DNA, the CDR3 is TGCAGCGTTCTCCCGCCAGGAATTAATGAAAAACTGTTTTTT. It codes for CSVLPPGINEKLFF. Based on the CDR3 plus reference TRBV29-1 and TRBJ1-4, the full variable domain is SAVISQKPSRDICQRGTSLTIQCQVDSQVTMMFWYRQQPGQSLTLIATANQGSEATYESGFVIDKFPISRPNLTFSTLTVSNMSPEDSSIYLCSVLPPGINEKLFFGSGTQLSVL.

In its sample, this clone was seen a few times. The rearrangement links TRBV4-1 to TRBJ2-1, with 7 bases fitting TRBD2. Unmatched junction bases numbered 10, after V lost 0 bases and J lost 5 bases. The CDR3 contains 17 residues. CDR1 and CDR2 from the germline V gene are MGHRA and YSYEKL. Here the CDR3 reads CASSQDILRLADNEQFF. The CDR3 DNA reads TGCGCCAGCAGCCAAGATATTCTCCGACTAGCCGACAATGAGCAGTTCTTC.

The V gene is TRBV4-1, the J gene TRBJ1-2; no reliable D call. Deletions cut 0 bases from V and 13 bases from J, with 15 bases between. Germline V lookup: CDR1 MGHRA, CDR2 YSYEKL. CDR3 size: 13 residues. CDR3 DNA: TGCGCCAGCAGCCAAGATCGGTCCGGGATCCTCACCTTC. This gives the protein CASSQDRSGILTF.

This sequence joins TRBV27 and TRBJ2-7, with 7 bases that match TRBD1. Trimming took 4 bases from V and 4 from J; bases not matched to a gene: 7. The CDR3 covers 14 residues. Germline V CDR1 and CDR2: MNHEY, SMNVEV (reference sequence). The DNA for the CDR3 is TGTGCCAGCAGTTCCAGACAGGGTACATACGAGCAGTACTTC. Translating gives CASSSRQGTYEQYF.

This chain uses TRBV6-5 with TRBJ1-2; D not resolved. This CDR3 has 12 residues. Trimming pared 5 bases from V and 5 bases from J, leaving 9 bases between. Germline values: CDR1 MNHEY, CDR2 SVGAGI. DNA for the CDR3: TGTGCCAGCAGTACTGATCCGTATGGCTACACCTTC. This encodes CASSTDPYGYTF.

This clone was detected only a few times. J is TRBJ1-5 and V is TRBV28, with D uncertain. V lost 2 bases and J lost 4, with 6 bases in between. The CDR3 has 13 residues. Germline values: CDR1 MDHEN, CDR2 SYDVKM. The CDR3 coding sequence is TGTGCCAGCAGTTTACAGCGGAATCAGCCCCAGCATTTT. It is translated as CASSLQRNQPQHF.

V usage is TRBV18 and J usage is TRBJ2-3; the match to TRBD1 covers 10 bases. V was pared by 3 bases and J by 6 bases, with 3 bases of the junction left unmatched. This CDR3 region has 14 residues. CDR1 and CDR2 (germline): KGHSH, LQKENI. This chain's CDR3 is CASSPGGQGDTQYF. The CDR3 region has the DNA TGTGCCAGCTCACCGGGGGGACAGGGGGATACGCAGTATTTT. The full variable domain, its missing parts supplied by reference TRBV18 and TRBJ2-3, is NAGVMQNPRHLVRRRGQEARLRCSPMKGHSHVYWYRQLPEEGLKFMVYLQKENIIDESGMPKERFSAEFPKEGPSILRIQQVVRGDSAAYFCASSPGGQGDTQYFGPGTRLTVL.

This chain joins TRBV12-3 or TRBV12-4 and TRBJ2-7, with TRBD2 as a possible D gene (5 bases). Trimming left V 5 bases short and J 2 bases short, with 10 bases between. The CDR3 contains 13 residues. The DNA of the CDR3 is TGTGCCAGCAGTCGAGGGATTCCCTACGAGCAGTACTTC. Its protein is CASSRGIPYEQYF.

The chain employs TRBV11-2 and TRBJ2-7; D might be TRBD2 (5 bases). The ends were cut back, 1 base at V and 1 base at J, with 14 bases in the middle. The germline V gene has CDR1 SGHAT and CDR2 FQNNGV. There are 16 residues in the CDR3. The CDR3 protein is CASSLGTGLVSYEQYF. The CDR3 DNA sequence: TGTGCCAGCAGCTTAGGGACTGGGCTGGTATCCTACGAGCAGTACTTC.

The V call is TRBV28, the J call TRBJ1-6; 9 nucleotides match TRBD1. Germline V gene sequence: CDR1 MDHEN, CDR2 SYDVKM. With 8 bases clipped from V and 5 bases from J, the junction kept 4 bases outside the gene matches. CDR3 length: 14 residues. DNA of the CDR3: TGTGCCAGCTTCGGGACAGGGAATAATTCACCCCTCCACTTT. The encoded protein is CASFGTGNNSPLHF. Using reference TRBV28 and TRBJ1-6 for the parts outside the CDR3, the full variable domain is DVKVTQSSRYLVKRTGEKVFLECVQDMDHENMFWYRQDPGLGLRLIYFSYDVKMKEKGDIPEGYSVSREKKERFSLILESASTNQTSMYLCASFGTGNNSPLHFGNGTRLTVT.

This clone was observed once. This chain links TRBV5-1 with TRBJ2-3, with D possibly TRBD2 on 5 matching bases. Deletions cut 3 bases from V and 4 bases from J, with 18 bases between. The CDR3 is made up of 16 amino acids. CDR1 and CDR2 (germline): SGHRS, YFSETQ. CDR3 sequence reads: CASSSVSHGGADTQYF. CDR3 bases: TGCGCCAGCAGCTCGGTGTCGCACGGAGGCGCAGATACGCAGTATTTT.

The CDR3 sequence is CAWSPSGDQPQHF. The CDR3 bases are TGTGCCTGGAGTCCGTCAGGGGATCAGCCCCAGCATTTT. The rearrangement uses TRBV30 and TRBJ1-5; perhaps TRBD1 as D (6 bases). Looked up from germline, CDR1 is GTSNPN and CDR2 is SVGIG (reference sequence). Trimming took off 2 bases at V and 5 bases at J, with 10 bases between the two ends. There are 13 residues in the CDR3. Supplemented by reference TRBV30 and TRBJ1-5, the full variable domain reads SQTIHQWPATLVQPVGSPLSLECTVEGTSNPNLYWYRQAAGRGLQLLFYSVGIGQISSEVPQNLSASRPQDRQFILSSKKLLLSDSGFYLCAWSPSGDQPQHFGDGTRLSIL.

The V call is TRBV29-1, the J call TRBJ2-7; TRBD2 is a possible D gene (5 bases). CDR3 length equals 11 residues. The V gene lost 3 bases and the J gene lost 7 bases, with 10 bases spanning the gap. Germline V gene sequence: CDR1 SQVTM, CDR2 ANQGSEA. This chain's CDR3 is CSVEVGGEQYF. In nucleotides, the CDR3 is TGCAGCGTTGAGGTCGGCGGGGAGCAGTACTTC.

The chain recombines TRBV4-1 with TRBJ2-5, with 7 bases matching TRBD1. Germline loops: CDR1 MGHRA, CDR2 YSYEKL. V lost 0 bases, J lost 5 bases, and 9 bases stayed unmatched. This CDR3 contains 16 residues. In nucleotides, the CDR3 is TGCGCCAGCAGCCAAGAGCGTACCGGGACAGTCGAGACCCAGTACTTC. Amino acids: CASSQERTGTVETQYF.

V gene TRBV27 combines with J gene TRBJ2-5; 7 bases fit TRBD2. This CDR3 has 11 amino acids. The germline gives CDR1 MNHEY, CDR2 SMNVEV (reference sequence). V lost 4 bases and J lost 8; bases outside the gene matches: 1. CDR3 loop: CASSSGGTQYF. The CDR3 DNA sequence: TGTGCCAGCAGTTCGGGAGGCACCCAGTACTTC.

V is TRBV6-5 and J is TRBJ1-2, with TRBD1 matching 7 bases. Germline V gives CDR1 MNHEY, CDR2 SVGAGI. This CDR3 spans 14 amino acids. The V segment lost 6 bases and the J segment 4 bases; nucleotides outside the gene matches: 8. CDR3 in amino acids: CASRAGDSLYGYTF. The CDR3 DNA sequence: TGTGCCAGCAGGGCCGGGGACAGCCTCTATGGCTACACCTTC.

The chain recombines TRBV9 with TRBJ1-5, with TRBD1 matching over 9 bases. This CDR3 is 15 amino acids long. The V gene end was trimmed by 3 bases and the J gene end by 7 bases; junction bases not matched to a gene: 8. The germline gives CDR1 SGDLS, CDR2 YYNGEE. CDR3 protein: CASSETGQGGQPQHF. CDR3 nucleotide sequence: TGTGCCAGCAGCGAGACGGGACAGGGAGGACAGCCCCAGCATTTT. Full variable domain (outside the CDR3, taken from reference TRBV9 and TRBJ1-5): DSGVTQTPKHLITATGQRVTLRCSPRSGDLSVYWYQQSLDQGLQFLIQYYNGEERAKGNILERFSAQQFPDLHSELNLSSLELGDSALYFCASSETGQGGQPQHFGDGTRLSIL.

CDR3 in DNA: TGTGCCAGCAGCTCCACGGGACAGAAGAATTCACCCCTCCACTTT. Its protein is CASSSTGQKNSPLHF. The chain joins TRBV7-3 to TRBJ1-6; 7 bases fit TRBD1. This CDR3 comprises 15 residues. Germline V gene lookup returns CDR1 SGHTA and CDR2 FQGTGA. Trimming took 4 bases from V and 7 from J; bases not matched to a gene: 7.